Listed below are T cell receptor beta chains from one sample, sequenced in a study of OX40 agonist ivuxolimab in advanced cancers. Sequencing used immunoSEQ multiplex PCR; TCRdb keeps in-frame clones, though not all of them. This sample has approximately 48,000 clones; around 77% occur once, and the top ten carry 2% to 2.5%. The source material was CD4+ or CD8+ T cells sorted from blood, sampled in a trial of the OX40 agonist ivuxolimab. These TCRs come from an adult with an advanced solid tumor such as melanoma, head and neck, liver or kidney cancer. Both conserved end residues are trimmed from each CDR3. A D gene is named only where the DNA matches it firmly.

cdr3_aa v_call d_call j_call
ASRVGGLDTQY TRBV6-6 TRBD2 TRBJ2-3
ASSLQGVLNTEAF TRBV5-4 TRBD1 TRBJ1-1
ATSRTSGRAIEQF TRBV15 TRBD2 TRBJ2-1
ATGGGFTDTQY TRBV15 NA TRBJ2-3
ASSAGTGLKADTQY TRBV5-1 TRBD1 TRBJ2-3
ASSGQGAGDQPQH TRBV19 TRBD1 TRBJ1-5
SATQGKTIY TRBV20-1 NA TRBJ1-3
ASVRWGGNEQF TRBV19 TRBD2 TRBJ2-1
ATSRVLRLGTNEKLF TRBV15 NA TRBJ1-4
ASSSAGVPPHEQF TRBV28 TRBD2 TRBJ2-1
ASSQDTGTGLYEQY TRBV4-1 TRBD1 TRBJ2-7
ATSGEMNTEAF TRBV2 NA TRBJ1-1
ASSLRRLGDEQY TRBV28 NA TRBJ2-7
ASSDSNANQPQH TRBV2 NA TRBJ1-5
ASSERRDSDEQF TRBV10-1 NA TRBJ2-1
ASSLALYKGPSGEQY TRBV5-1 NA TRBJ2-7
ASSLITSNQPQH TRBV28 NA TRBJ1-5
ASSQPLRALNYGYT TRBV4-1 NA TRBJ1-2
ASSEAVPTGASNQPQH TRBV6-1 TRBD1 TRBJ1-5
ASSSRTGLKAF TRBV9 TRBD1 TRBJ1-1
ASSIQGQAYEQY TRBV19 NA TRBJ2-7
ASSFSLNLGDTQY TRBV27 NA TRBJ2-3
ASSSTRGPGKTQY TRBV28 NA TRBJ2-5
ASSRPGTGGKGGANVLT TRBV7-3 TRBD1 TRBJ2-6
ASSFRAEGTEAF TRBV5-1 NA TRBJ1-1
ASSFASRATWRTGELF TRBV28 NA TRBJ2-2
ASRLAQGSNQPQH TRBV12-2 NA TRBJ1-5
ASSYSATGGYT TRBV6-5 NA TRBJ1-2
AITKNSPTGRTEAF TRBV28 NA TRBJ1-1
ASSVGHPQGAKNYGYT TRBV9 TRBD1 TRBJ1-2
ASSWASGSTDTQY TRBV5-4 TRBD2 TRBJ2-3
ASSFGRRGEQY TRBV11-2 NA TRBJ2-7
ASVQRTVNTEAF TRBV2 NA TRBJ1-1
ASSPGLYNEQF TRBV18 TRBD2 TRBJ2-1
ASSPTMGAVTEAF TRBV19 NA TRBJ1-1
ASSLGGLGRETQY TRBV5-6 NA TRBJ2-5
ASSTNLAGASYEQY TRBV28 TRBD2 NA
ASSFPGGETQY TRBV11-1 NA TRBJ2-5
ATSSLLPGDYGYT TRBV15 NA TRBJ1-2